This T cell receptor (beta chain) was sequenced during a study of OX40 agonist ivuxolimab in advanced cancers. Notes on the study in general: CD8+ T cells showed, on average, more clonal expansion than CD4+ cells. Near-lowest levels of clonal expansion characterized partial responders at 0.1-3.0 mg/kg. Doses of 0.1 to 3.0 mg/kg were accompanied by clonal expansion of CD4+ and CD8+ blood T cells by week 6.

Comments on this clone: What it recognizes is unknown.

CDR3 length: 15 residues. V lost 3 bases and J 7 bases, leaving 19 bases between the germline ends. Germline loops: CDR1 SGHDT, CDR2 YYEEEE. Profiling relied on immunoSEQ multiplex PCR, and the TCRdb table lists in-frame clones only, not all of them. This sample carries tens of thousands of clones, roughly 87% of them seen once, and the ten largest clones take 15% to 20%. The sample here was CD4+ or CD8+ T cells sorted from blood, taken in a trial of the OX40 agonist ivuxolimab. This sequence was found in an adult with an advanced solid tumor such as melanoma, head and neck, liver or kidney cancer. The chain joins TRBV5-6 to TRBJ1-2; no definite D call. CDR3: CASSSRQSPRRGYTF. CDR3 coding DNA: TGTGCCAGCAGCTCCCGCCAGTCGCCCCGTCGTGGCTACACCTTC.